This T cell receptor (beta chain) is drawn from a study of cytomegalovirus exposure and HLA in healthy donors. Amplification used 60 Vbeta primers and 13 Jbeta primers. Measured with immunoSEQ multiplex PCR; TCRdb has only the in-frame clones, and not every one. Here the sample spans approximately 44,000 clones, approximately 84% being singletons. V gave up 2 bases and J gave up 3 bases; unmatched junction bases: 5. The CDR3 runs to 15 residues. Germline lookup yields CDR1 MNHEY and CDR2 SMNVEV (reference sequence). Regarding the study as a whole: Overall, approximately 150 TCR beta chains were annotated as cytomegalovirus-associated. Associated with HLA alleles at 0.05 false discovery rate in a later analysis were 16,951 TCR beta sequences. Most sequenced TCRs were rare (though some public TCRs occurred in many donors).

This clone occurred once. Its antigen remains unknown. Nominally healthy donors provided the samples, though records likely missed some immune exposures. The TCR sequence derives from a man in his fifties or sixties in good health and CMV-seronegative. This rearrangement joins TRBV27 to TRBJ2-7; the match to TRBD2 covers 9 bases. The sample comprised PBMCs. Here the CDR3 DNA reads TGTGCCAGCAGTTTAAGGGGACTAGCTGTCTACGAGCAGTACTTC. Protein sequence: CASSLRGLAVYEQYF.